This T cell receptor beta chain was sequenced in a study of blood T cell repertoires in COVID-19. Study in general: The United States, Italy and Spain provided the acute and convalescent COVID-19 samples. T cells, B-cell-depleted T cells, or PBMCs provided the cDNA or gDNA that served as material.

Looked up from germline, CDR1 is MNHEY and CDR2 is SMNVEV (reference sequence). This CDR3 is 15 amino acids long. The V end lost 5 bases, the J end lost 0 bases, and 13 bases lay between the germline ends. Original processing methods: Estimation of nucleated cell counts relied on the amplification of reference gene primers. This table comes from immunoSEQ multiplex PCR, and its TCRdb copy is limited to in-frame clones, with some not included. For V, J and clone size, that table is used; D and trimming come from the DNA. The data hold about 230,000 clones, with 81% observed a single time. The chain links TRBV27 to TRBJ1-2; the D gene is possibly TRBD1 (6 bases). The receptor's source is a woman older than 75 with acute or convalescent COVID-19. The specimen was peripheral blood. This CDR3 reads CASSLRTETNYGYTF. As DNA, the CDR3 is TGTGCCAGCAGTCTGCGGACAGAGACTAACTATGGCTACACCTTC.